The clone carrying this TCR beta chain was recorded a few times. Germline V gene lookup returns CDR1 LGHNA and CDR2 YNFKEQ. The length of the CDR3 is 17 residues. Trimming took off 1 base at V and 3 bases at J, with 18 bases between the two ends. TCRdb's copy holds only in-frame clones and misses some; the assay was immunoSEQ multiplex PCR. The table has tens of thousands of clones, roughly 80% seen once. This sample is part of a study of blood T cell repertoires in COVID-19. Specimen: peripheral blood. V gene TRBV4-2 combines with J gene TRBJ1-1; D not resolved. This receptor was identified in a human donor in a cohort sampled during active COVID-19. Here the CDR3 DNA reads TGTGCCAGCAGCCAAGTTATCTCTAGAGACGTAGACACTGAAGCTTTCTTT. It encodes CASSQVISRDVDTEAFF.